These 7 T cell receptor beta chains came from one sample sequenced in a study of blood T cell repertoires in COVID-19. Data came from immunoSEQ multiplex PCR; TCRdb stores just in-frame clones and leaves some out. The sample contains 110,000 or so clones, around 84% of which appear only once. Sequenced input: peripheral blood. These receptors originate from a human donor in a cohort sampled during active COVID-19.

This chain connects TRBV12-5 to TRBJ2-1, with 10 bases lining up with TRBD1. CDR3 length equals 17 residues. V lost 3 bases, J lost 7 bases, and 12 bases stayed unmatched. Germline loops: CDR1 LGHNT, CDR2 FRNRAP. The CDR3 loop reads CASGFAITGTGVNEQFF. In nucleotides, the CDR3 is TGTGCTAGTGGTTTCGCGATAACCGGGACAGGGGTGAATGAGCAGTTCTTC.

The J gene is TRBJ1-1, the V gene TRBV30; 8 bases map to TRBD1. CDR1 GTSNPN and CDR2 SVGIG come from the germline V gene (reference sequence). The CDR3 is 13 amino acids. The junction had 3 bases not matched to a gene; V was cut back by 0 bases and J by 6 bases. The CDR3 DNA sequence: TGTGCCTGGAGTGTCTACAGGGGGTCTGAAGCTTTCTTT. Its protein is CAWSVYRGSEAFF.

This rearrangement joins TRBV28 to TRBJ2-7, with D unclear. The germline V gene encodes CDR1 MDHEN and CDR2 SYDVKM. This CDR3 spans 13 amino acids. Trimming removed 8 bases from V and 6 bases from J, with 17 bases in between. The CDR3: CASEWRGGAEQYF. CDR3 nucleotides: TGTGCCAGCGAGTGGAGAGGCGGCGCCGAGCAGTACTTC.

The chain employs TRBV12-5 and TRBJ2-3, with TRBD1 matching 7 bases. This CDR3 contains 12 residues. CDR1 and CDR2 (germline): LGHNT, FRNRAP. V gave up 6 bases and J gave up 6 bases; unmatched junction bases: 3. CDR3 residues: CASGTGLDTQYF. The CDR3, as DNA: TGTGCTAGTGGGACAGGGTTGGATACGCAGTATTTT.

This chain joins TRBV6-6 and TRBJ2-1; D might be TRBD2 (6 bases). Between the trimmed V and J ends, which lost 8 bases and 1 base, there was a span of 9 bases. Germline CDR1 is MNHNY and CDR2 is SVGAGI (reference sequence). The CDR3 contains 13 residues. DNA of the CDR3: TGTGCCAGCGTTAGCGGTTCCTACAATGAGCAGTTCTTC. This translates into CASVSGSYNEQFF.

The chain has TRBV5-1 and TRBJ2-1, with D tentatively TRBD1 (5 bases). Germline lookup yields CDR1 SGHRS and CDR2 YFSETQ. V was trimmed by 2 bases and J by 3 bases, leaving 9 bases between them. The CDR3 totals 14 residues. CDR3 sequence reads: CASSFQTDYNEQFF. For the CDR3, the DNA is TGCGCCAGCAGCTTCCAGACAGACTACAATGAGCAGTTCTTC.

This sequence joins TRBV6-2 or TRBV6-3 and TRBJ1-2; possible D gene TRBD1, 5 bases. The germline V gene encodes CDR1 MNHEY and CDR2 SVGEGT. The CDR3 is 16 amino acids. Trimming left V 0 bases short and J 0 bases short, with 11 bases between. CDR3 in amino acids: CASSYSLGATNYGYTF. The CDR3 DNA is TGTGCCAGCAGTTACTCTTTAGGGGCGACTAACTATGGCTACACCTTC.